One sample yielded the 5 T cell receptor beta chains listed below, sequenced in a study of T cells after yellow fever vaccination. TCRdb re-called the 5' RACE reads with MiXCR, one entry per CDR3 protein. This table holds 250,000 to 400,000 distinct CDR3 sequences, 3.5% to 5% found once. The sequencing used PBMCs, collected 15 days after the yellow fever booster vaccination. These receptors were obtained from a young man who received the YFV17D yellow fever vaccine.

This clonotype was seen many times. The chain links TRBV11-2 to TRBJ1-1; D perhaps matches TRBD1 (6 bases). The V and J ends lost 6 bases and 5 bases respectively, with 13 bases between them. The CDR3 loop spans 13 amino acids. Germline CDR1 and CDR2: SGHAT and FQNNGV. The CDR3 spells CASRPQGGTEAFF. Here the CDR3 DNA reads TGTGCCAGCAGGCCCCAAGGGGGGACTGAAGCTTTCTTT.

There are many counts of this clonotype. The V gene is TRBV15, the J gene TRBJ1-5; D unclear. The germline CDR1 and CDR2 sequences are LNHNV and YYDKDF (reference sequence). The V end was cut by 0 bases, the J end by 6 bases, with 6 bases between. There are 13 residues in the CDR3. As DNA, the CDR3 is TGTGCCACCAGCAGAGATCGGGGTCAGCCCCAGCATTTT. Its translation: CATSRDRGQPQHF.

This clonotype was counted many times. The CDR3 coding sequence is TGTGCCAGCAGCTATGCGACTAACACTGAAGCTTTCTTT. This codes for CASSYATNTEAFF. This rearrangement joins TRBV6-6 to TRBJ1-1; no definite D call. This CDR3 is 13 amino acids long. Trimming removed 6 bases from V and 2 bases from J, with 10 bases in between. CDR1 MNHNY and CDR2 SVGAGI come from the germline V gene (reference sequence).

This clonotype was recorded at least ten times. The genes are TRBV5-6 and TRBJ1-1; D is undetermined. Germline CDR1 and CDR2: SGHDT and YYEEEE. Trimming stripped 0 bases from V and 7 bases from J, with 10 bases between. The CDR3 runs 13 residues. CDR3 coding DNA: TGTGCCAGCAGCTTGGAGGACCGCGGTGAAGCTTTCTTT. Translating gives CASSLEDRGEAFF.

This clonotype was observed many times. V and J are TRBV5-6 and TRBJ2-3; D call uncertain. V gave up 0 bases and J gave up 0 bases, with 5 bases separating them. There are 14 residues in the CDR3. Germline values: CDR1 SGHDT, CDR2 YYEEEE. The CDR3 loop reads CASSLVVSTDTQYF. CDR3 sequence (DNA): TGTGCCAGCAGCTTGGTAGTGAGCACAGATACGCAGTATTTT.